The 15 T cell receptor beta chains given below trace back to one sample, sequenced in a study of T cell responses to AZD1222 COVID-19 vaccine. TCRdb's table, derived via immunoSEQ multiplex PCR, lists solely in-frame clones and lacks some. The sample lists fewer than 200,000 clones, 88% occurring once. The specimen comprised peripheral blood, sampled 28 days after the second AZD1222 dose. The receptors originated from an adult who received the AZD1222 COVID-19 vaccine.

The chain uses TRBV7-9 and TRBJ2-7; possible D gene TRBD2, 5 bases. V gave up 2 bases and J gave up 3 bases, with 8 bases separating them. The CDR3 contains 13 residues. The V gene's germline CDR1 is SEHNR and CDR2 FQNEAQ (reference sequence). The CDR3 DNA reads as TGTGCCAGCAGCTTAAGCGGTAACTACGAGCAGTACTTC. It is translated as CASSLSGNYEQYF.

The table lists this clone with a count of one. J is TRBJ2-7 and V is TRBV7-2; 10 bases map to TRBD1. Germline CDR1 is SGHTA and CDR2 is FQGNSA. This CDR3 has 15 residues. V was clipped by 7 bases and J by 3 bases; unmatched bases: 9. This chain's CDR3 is CASNQRDRGIYEQYF. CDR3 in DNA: TGTGCCAGCAACCAGCGGGACAGGGGAATCTACGAGCAGTACTTC.

The DNA of the CDR3 is TGCGCCAGCAGCCAAGATCTGGGGGTTTACACCTTC. It encodes CASSQDLGVYTF. This chain connects TRBV4-1 to TRBJ1-2; tentative D call: TRBD1 (5 bases). V lost 0 bases, J lost 11 bases, and 10 bases lay in between. CDR3 length: 12 amino acids. Germline V CDR1 and CDR2: MGHRA, YSYEKL.

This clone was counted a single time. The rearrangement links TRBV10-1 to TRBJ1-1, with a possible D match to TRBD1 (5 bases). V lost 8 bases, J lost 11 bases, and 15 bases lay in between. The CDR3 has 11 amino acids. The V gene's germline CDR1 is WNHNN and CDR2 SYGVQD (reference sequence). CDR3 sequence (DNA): TGCGCCAGCGGGGACGAGCGGTCGGCTTTCTTT. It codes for CASGDERSAFF.

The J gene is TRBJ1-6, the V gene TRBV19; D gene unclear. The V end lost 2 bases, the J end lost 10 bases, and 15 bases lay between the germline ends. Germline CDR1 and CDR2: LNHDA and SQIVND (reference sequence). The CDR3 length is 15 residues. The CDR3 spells CASSIRPGLGSPLHF. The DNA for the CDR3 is TGTGCCAGTAGTATAAGGCCGGGTTTGGGGTCACCCCTCCACTTT. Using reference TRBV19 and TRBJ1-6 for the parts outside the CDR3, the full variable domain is DGGITQSPKYLFRKEGQNVTLSCEQNLNHDAMYWYRQDPGQGLRLIYYSQIVNDFQKGDIAEGYSVSREKKESFPLTVTSAQKNPTAFYLCASSIRPGLGSPLHFGNGTRLTVT.

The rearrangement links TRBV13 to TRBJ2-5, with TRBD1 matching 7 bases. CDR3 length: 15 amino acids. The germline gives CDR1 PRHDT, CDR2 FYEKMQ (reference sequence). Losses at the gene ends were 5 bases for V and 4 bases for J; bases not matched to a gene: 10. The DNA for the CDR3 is TGTGCCAGCAGCCTACCGGCGGACAGGCTAGAGACCCAGTACTTC. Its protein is CASSLPADRLETQYF.

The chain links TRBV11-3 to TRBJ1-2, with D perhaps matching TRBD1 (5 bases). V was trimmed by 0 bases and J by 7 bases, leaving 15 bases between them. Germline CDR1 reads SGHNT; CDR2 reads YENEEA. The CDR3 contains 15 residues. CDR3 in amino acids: CASSLDHVGVCGYTF. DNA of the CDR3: TGTGCCAGCAGCTTAGATCATGTAGGGGTTTGTGGCTACACCTTC.

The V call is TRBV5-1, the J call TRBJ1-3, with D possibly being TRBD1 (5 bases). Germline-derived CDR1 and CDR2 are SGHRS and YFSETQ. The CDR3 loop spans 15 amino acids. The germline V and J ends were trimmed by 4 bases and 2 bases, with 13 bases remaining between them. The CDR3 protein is CASSPGTATGNTIYF. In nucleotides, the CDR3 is TGCGCCAGCAGCCCCGGGACGGCCACTGGAAACACCATATATTTT. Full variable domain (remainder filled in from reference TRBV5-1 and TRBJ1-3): KAGVTQTPRYLIKTRGQQVTLSCSPISGHRSVSWYQQTPGQGLQFLFEYFSETQRNKGNFPGRFSGRQFSNSRSEMNVSTLELGDSALYLCASSPGTATGNTIYFGEGSWLTVV.

The CDR3 DNA follows: TGTGCCACCAGCAGAGCCTCCGGGACAGGCGTCGTCCTGAACACTGAAGCTTTCTTT. This gives the protein CATSRASGTGVVLNTEAFF. The rearrangement links TRBV15 to TRBJ1-1; 8 nucleotides match TRBD1. V gave up 1 base and J gave up 0 bases; unmatched junction bases: 13. The germline gives CDR1 LNHNV, CDR2 YYDKDF (reference sequence). The CDR3 contains 19 residues.

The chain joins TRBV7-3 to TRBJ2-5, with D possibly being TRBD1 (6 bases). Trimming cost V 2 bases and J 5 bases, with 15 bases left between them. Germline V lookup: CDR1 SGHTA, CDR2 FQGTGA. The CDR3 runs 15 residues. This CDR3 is CASSLVGGPSETQYF. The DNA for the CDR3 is TGTGCCAGCAGCTTAGTTGGGGGCCCCTCGGAGACCCAGTACTTC.

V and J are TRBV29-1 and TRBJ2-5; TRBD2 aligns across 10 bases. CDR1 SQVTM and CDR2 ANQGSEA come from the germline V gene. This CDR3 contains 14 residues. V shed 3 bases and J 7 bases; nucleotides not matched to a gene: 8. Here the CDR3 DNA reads TGCAGCGTTGAGTCAGCGGGGGGGAGAGGGACCCAGTACTTC. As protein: CSVESAGGRGTQYF.

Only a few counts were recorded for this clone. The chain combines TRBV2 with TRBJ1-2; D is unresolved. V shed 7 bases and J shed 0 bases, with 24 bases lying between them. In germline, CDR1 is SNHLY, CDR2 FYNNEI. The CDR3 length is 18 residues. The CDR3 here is CASTHQTDSPQTNYGYTF. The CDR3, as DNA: TGTGCCAGCACTCATCAGACGGACTCTCCACAGACTAACTATGGCTACACCTTC. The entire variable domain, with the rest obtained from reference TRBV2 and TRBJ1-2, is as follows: EPEVTQTPSHQVTQMGQEVILRCVPISNHLYFYWYRQILGQKVEFLVSFYNNEISEKSEIFDDQFSVERPDGSNFTLKIRSTKLEDSAMYFCASTHQTDSPQTNYGYTFGSGTRLTVV.

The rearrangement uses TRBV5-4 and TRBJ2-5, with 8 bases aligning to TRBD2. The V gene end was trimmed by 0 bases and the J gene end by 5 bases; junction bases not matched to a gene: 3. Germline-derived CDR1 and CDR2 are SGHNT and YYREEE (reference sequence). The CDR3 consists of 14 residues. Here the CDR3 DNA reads TGTGCCAGCAGCTTGGCGGGGGGGCCTGAGACCCAGTACTTC. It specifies CASSLAGGPETQYF. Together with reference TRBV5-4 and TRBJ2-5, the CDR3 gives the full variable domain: ETGVTQSPTHLIKTRGQQVTLRCSSQSGHNTVSWYQQALGQGPQFIFQYYREEENGRGNFPPRFSGLQFPNYSSELNVNALELDDSALYLCASSLAGGPETQYFGPGTRLLVL.

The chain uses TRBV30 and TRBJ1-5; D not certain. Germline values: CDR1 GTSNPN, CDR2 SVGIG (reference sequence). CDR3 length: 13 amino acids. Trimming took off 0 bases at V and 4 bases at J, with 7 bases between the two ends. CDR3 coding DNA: TGTGCCTGGAGTGTGTCAGGAAATCAGCCCCAGCATTTT. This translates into CAWSVSGNQPQHF.

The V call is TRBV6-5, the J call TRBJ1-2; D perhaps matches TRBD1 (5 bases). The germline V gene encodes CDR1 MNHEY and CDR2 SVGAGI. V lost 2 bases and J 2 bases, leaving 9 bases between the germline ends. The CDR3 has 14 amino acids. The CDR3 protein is CASSYARANYGYTF. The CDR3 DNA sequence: TGTGCCAGCAGTTACGCCAGGGCGAACTATGGCTACACCTTC.